This T cell receptor (beta chain) was identified during a study of blood T cell repertoires in COVID-19. The CDR3 covers 16 residues. The V segment lost 3 bases and the J segment 5 bases; nucleotides outside the gene matches: 7. CDR1 is LNHDA, CDR2 SQIVND, per germline (reference sequence). Here immunoSEQ multiplex PCR was the method, and the copy in TCRdb shows in-frame clones only, minus some. The table shows some 70,000 clones, with about 90% occurring only once. The rearrangement uses TRBV19 and TRBJ2-1; 10 bases map to TRBD2. The clonotype comes from a woman in her 50s with COVID-19, enrolled during active disease. The specimen sequenced was peripheral blood. CDR3 region: CASSILLAGGNNEQFF. CDR3 coding DNA: TGTGCCAGTAGTATTTTGTTAGCGGGAGGCAACAATGAGCAGTTCTTC.